This paragraph reports one TCR beta chain. The specificity of this receptor is unknown. No base quality information exists; no much larger clone differs at one position. The library was made by the immunoSEQ multiplex PCR assay. In most patients, genomic DNA was isolated using the Qiagen DNeasy Blood and Tissue Kit and sent frozen to Adaptive Biotechnologies for TCR sequencing. Adaptive Biotechnologies carried out high-throughput TCR-beta CDR3 sequencing of genomic DNA for most patients. As for the original processing: Adaptive's ImmunoSEQ software was the source of the TCR sequencing data for roughly 19 patients, while three other patients were processed with MiXCR and VDJtools. To correct CD4 versus CD8 sorting errors, any sequence found in both subsets at a frequency ratio below 5:1 was removed. CDR3 nucleotide sequences shared between donor and recipient were removed because their origin could not be assigned. At least 2-fold expansion over unstimulated cells and a minimum CFSE-low frequency of 0.002% (template counts) or 0.001% (read counts) were required for clones to be classified as alloreactive. Mappable clones were those detected in sequenced pre-transplant spleen, lymph node, or MLR CFSE-low populations of the donor or recipient. The cumulative frequency of alloreactive clones was calculated as a percentage of all sequences, weighted by copy number. TCRdb mirrors the immuneACCESS table, restricted to in-frame sequences. Some clones are absent from its copies; in checked studies, under half trace to an unresolved V gene, and the reason for the others is unknown. D and trimming come from the DNA, and the V and J calls and clone size come from that table. The sample includes some 90,000 clones, with 85% to 95% observed a single time. Roughly 0.37% of the sample rests with the top ten.

This entry comes from a study of graft-versus-host responses after intestinal transplantation (dated by TCRdb to about 2021). Regarding the research as a whole: The transplants that recipients got were multivisceral, liver-intestinal, or isolated intestinal. Every recipient was given anti-thymocyte globulin induction, followed by 2 to 4 years of maintenance tacrolimus and steroids. After intestinal transplantation, graft-versus-host and host-versus-graft alloreactive T cell clones were followed in the graft, circulation and bone marrow using bulk TCR-beta CDR3 sequencing. To identify alloreactive clones, pre-transplant mixed lymphocyte reaction products were sequenced and then compared with unstimulated pre-transplant donor and recipient T cells. The cohort enrolled fewer than 25 intestinal transplant recipients including one retransplant, and a few patients lacking pretransplant specimens were excluded. A peak of at least 4% donor T cells among recipient peripheral blood mononuclear cells was the definition used for donor T cell macrochimerism. Instead of going to the commercial service, samples from a few later patients were sequenced in-house on an Illumina MiSeq and processed with MiXCR. General conclusions and limits of the study: GvH clones turned up in recipient bone marrow, with some appearing earlier in ileal mucosa or blood, a pattern consistent with an intestinal mucosal origin. High GvH to HvG T cell clonal ratios were observed in the allografts of patients with donor T cell macrochimerism. Early after transplant, peak levels of circulating GvH clones were found to be associated with declines in HvG clones. The conclusions were limited by the relatively low number and heterogeneity of the intestinal transplant patients.

This specimen's time point label, interpreted: cells obtained before transplantation from donor or recipient. CD3+CD4+ and CD3+CD8+ populations were FACS-sorted from unstimulated pre-transplant donor and recipient cells taken from spleen or lymph nodes. The CDR3 has 13 amino acids, counting the end cysteine and phenylalanine. Only CDR3 DNA remains: 39 bases, in frame from the first base. Cut back by 3 bases and 3 bases, the V and J ends lie 7 bases apart. From the germline V gene (reference sequence), CDR1 is MNHEY and CDR2 is SMNVEV. The source is a human donor who was the organ donor for an intestinal transplant. This sequence uses TRBV27 and TRBJ2-3, with the identity of the D gene unclear. The sample was unstimulated CD8+ T cells sorted from spleen or lymph node cells, taken before transplant. The DNA is as follows: TGTGCCAGCAGTTTTCAGGAAACAGATACGCAGTATTTT. Translated, this gives CASSFQETDTQYF.